The T cell receptor (beta chain) described here comes from a study of Ad26.COV2.S vaccination and SARS-CoV-2 variants. Study-wide points: Recipients given vaccine exceeded placebo recipients in spike-specific TCR breadth. Analyses that measured TCR breadth and depth may have underestimated total T cell responses.

Looked up from germline, CDR1 is GTSNPN and CDR2 is SVGIG (reference sequence). This CDR3 is built from 13 residues. Trimming removed 0 bases at V and 2 bases at J, with 8 bases between. Worth noting for this clone: The antigen is undetermined.

The data were produced by immunoSEQ multiplex PCR, yet TCRdb's version contains in-frame clones alone and is incomplete. This repertoire shows roughly 510,000 clones, roughly 85% found once; its top ten account for 9.5% to 15%. Treatment denoted: some 20 received Ad26.COV2.S at low or high dose, single or two shots; about 5 received placebo; per-sample allocation not given. Sampling happened 63 days after the first vaccine or placebo injection. Within Boston, the person who donated was an adult of 18-55 years. V usage is TRBV30 and J usage is TRBJ2-7; no reliable D call. The receptor's source is a person between 18 and 65 years old who received the Ad26.COV2.S COVID-19 vaccine or a placebo. The specimen comprised peripheral blood, sampled in a trial of Ad26.COV2.S vaccine versus placebo. In nucleotides, the CDR3 is TGTGCCTGGAGTGTGGCTGTTACCTACGAGCAGTACTTC. It encodes CAWSVAVTYEQYF.